Listed below are T cell receptor beta chains from one sample, sequenced in a study of post-analysis software for immune sequencing data. One entry per CDR3 protein, called by TCRdb with MiXCR from the PCR reads. This sample has about 500,000 distinct CDR3 sequences, with over 35% found just once. The sequenced sample consisted of blood. Receptors were obtained from a girl aged 10 to 17 with multiple sclerosis. Both conserved end residues are part of each CDR3. Each record gives: V gene, CDR3 protein.

TRBV11-2,CASRRTSSTDTQYF
TRBV7-2,CASSLNPGVEKLFF
TRBV24-1,CATNQGPQETQYF
TRBV20-1,CSARGQTVYNEQFF
TRBV29-1,CSVAGDGETQYF
TRBV7-9,CASSLPGQAGYGEKLFF
TRBV6-6,CASSRFGTGPEAFF
TRBV12-3/TRBV12-4,CASSVRAPGQPQHF
TRBV29-1,CSVESGQGGYEQYF
TRBV2,CASPDWGSDTQYF
TRBV6-5,CASSYVSNCHGSEQYF
TRBV29-1,CSVIFSGRGEYNEQFF
TRBV7-9,CASSSSVRNYGYTF
TRBV4-1,CASSQTGRGGAAKNIQYF
TRBV25-1,CASSEIGREAFF
TRBV27,CASSGLAGRHYEQYF
TRBV25-1,CASSEAELFTDTQYF
TRBV29-1,CSVETGRDYGYTF
TRBV20-1,CSARTGPRGTDTQYF
TRBV6-2/TRBV6-3,CASSKRGLAYYGYTF
TRBV5-1,CASSRTSGTGTDTQYF
TRBV6-5,CASGRLGVDEQFF
TRBV20-1,CSAQDGPSEQFF
TRBV7-9,CASSLRTSELYNEQFF
TRBV6-6,CASSWRRDRTYEQYF
TRBV25-1,CACEGAGRKLFF